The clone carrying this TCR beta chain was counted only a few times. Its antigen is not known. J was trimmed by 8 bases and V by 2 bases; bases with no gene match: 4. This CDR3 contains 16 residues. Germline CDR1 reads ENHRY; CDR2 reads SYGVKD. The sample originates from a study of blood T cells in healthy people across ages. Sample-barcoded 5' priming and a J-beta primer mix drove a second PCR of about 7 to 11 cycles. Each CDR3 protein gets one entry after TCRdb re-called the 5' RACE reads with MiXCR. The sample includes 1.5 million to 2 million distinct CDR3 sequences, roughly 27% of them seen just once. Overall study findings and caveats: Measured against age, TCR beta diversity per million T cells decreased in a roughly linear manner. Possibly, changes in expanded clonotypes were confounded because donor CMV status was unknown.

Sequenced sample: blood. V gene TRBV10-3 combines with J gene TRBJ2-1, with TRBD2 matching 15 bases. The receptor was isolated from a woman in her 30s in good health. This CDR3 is CAISEPGLAGGYEQFF. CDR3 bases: TGTGCCATCAGTGAGCCGGGACTAGCGGGAGGTTATGAGCAGTTCTTC.